A selection of T cell receptor beta chains follows, all from one sample in a study of glioma-infiltrating T cells. TCRdb reprocessed the multiplex PCR reads via MiXCR and lists one record per CDR3 protein. Seen here are more than 300,000 distinct CDR3 sequences, about 40% observed once, and the top ten hold more than 10%. The sequencing sample was made of glioma tissue, nonneoplastic brain tissue, or PBMCs (not recorded which). Receptors were obtained from a human donor with low-grade glioma or glioblastoma, undergoing nonglioma brain surgery, or in good health (not recorded which). The CDR3 runs from the conserved cysteine through the conserved F or W. The D gene is left open where the match is weak. The size of a clone is reported for some rows only, either as once, few or many, or as a class for expanded clones.

D: NA; size: many; length: 13; V: TRBV28; J: TRBJ1-2; DNA: TGTGCCAGCAGTTTATCCGGGGCGCCCGGCTACACCTTC; CDR3: CASSLSGAPGYTF
D: NA; size: NA; length: 14; V: TRBV2; J: TRBJ2-5; DNA: TGTGCCAGCAGCGTAGACGGGGTCCAAGAGACCCAGTACTTC; CDR3: CASSVDGVQETQYF
D: NA; size: NA; length: 13; V: TRBV12-5; J: TRBJ2-1; DNA: TGTGCTAGTGGTCTTAGGGGTATCAATGAGCAGTTCTTC; CDR3: CASGLRGINEQFF
D: NA; size: NA; length: 13; V: TRBV18; J: TRBJ1-5; DNA: TGTGCCAGCTCACCTTTTAGGCAGGAGCCCCAGCATTTT; CDR3: CASSPFRQEPQHF
D: TRBD1; size: NA; length: 16; V: TRBV11-1; J: TRBJ2-2; DNA: TGTGCCAGCGGCGCTCGTACAGGGGGCAACACCGGGGAGCTGTTTTTT; CDR3: CASGARTGGNTGELFF
D: TRBD2; size: NA; length: 20; V: TRBV7-8; J: TRBJ2-1; DNA: TGTGCCAGCAGCGGATCTAGCGGTCGCCGAGCAAGCGGCTCCTACAATGAGCAGTTCTTC; CDR3: CASSGSSGRRASGSYNEQFF
D: NA; size: NA; length: 15; V: TRBV5-1; J: TRBJ2-5; DNA: TGCGCCAGCAGCTTGGGGTCGGTCCCCGGAGAGACCCAGTACTTC; CDR3: CASSLGSVPGETQYF
D: TRBD2; size: NA; length: 17; V: TRBV6-9; J: TRBJ2-7; DNA: TGTGCCAGCAGTTTTCCCGCGGGACTAAAGACGTCCTACAAGCAGTACTTC; CDR3: CASSFPAGLKTSYKQYF
D: NA; size: many; length: 13; V: TRBV27; J: TRBJ2-7; DNA: TGTGCCAGCAGCAAGGTCTCAACCTACGAGCAGTACTTC; CDR3: CASSKVSTYEQYF
D: NA; size: many; length: 15; V: TRBV6-1; J: TRBJ2-2; DNA: TGTGCCAGCACCCTGAATATGGGGAATACCGGGGAGCTGTTTTTT; CDR3: CASTLNMGNTGELFF
D: TRBD1; size: NA; length: 11; V: TRBV20-1; J: TRBJ1-1; DNA: TGCAGTGCGCGGACAGGGGCTAAAGCTTTCTTT; CDR3: CSARTGAKAFF
D: NA; size: NA; length: 14; V: TRBV7-3; J: TRBJ1-5; DNA: TGTGCCAGCAGCGACCGGGACAACAATCAGCCCCAGCATTTT; CDR3: CASSDRDNNQPQHF
D: TRBD1; size: NA; length: 15; V: TRBV4-1; J: TRBJ1-6; DNA: TGCGCCAGCAGCCAAGCACCGGGACAGGGTTCACCCCTCCACTTT; CDR3: CASSQAPGQGSPLHF
D: NA; size: NA; length: 13; V: TRBV4-1; J: TRBJ2-1; DNA: TGCGCCAGCAGCCAAGCGGACGCCACCGGGCGGTTCTTC; CDR3: CASSQADATGRFF
D: NA; size: NA; length: 12; V: TRBV27; J: TRBJ2-7; DNA: TGTGCCAGCAGCCATCAATCCTACGAGCAGTACTTC; CDR3: CASSHQSYEQYF
D: TRBD2; size: many; length: 13; V: TRBV6-1; J: TRBJ2-1; DNA: TGTGCCAGCAGGGTCAGCGGGAGCAATGAGCAGTTCTTC; CDR3: CASRVSGSNEQFF
D: NA; size: NA; length: 14; V: TRBV28; J: TRBJ2-7; DNA: TGTGCCAGCAGTTCCTCCGGGACAACCTACGAGCAGTACTTC; CDR3: CASSSSGTTYEQYF